The 28 T cell receptor beta chains in this list originate from one sample, sequenced in a study of beta chain features in type 1 diabetes. Expressed TCRB transcripts got sequenced, as all isolated RNA was reverse transcribed. This table comes from immunoSEQ multiplex PCR, and its TCRdb copy is limited to in-frame clones, with some not included. The data hold over 65,000 clones, with roughly 31% observed a single time. The sequenced sample was stem cell memory CD4+ T cells from blood. These receptor sequences come from a woman aged 18-29 years in good health.

This clone appeared a few times. The sample contains more than one DNA sequence encoding this CDR3. The chain links TRBV18 to TRBJ1-5; 7 bases are a match to TRBD1. The CDR3 has 14 residues. Trimming took 6 bases from V and 3 from J; bases not matched to a gene: 5. Germline CDR1 KGHSH, CDR2 LQKENI. The CDR3, as DNA: TGTGCCAGCTCCCCGGGACAGTTCAATCAGCCCCAGCATTTT. Translated: CASSPGQFNQPQHF.

The rearrangement links TRBV10-3 to TRBJ1-1; D gene uncertain. CDR3 length: 13 residues. Trimming removed 8 bases from V and 3 bases from J, with 13 bases in between. Germline values: CDR1 ENHRY, CDR2 SYGVKD. Written as DNA, the CDR3 is TGTGCCATCGCCGTCGGGGAGGACACTGAAGCTTTCTTT. Its translation is CAIAVGEDTEAFF.

The chain employs TRBV19 and TRBJ2-3, with TRBD2 matching over 11 bases. Losses at the gene ends were 3 bases for V and 0 bases for J; bases not matched to a gene: 5. Germline CDR1 LNHDA, CDR2 SQIVND (reference sequence). The CDR3 loop spans 17 amino acids. The CDR3 nucleotides are TGTGCCAGTAGTATTGGGACTAGCGGTATTAGCACAGATACGCAGTATTTT. The encoded protein is CASSIGTSGISTDTQYF.

This clone was seen a few times. This rearrangement joins TRBV30 to TRBJ2-1; D is perhaps TRBD2 (5 bases). V was shortened by 1 base and J by 11 bases, with 9 bases between the two germline ends. This CDR3 has 11 residues. Per the germline V gene, CDR1 is GTSNPN and CDR2 is SVGIG (reference sequence). Here the CDR3 DNA reads TGTGCCTGGAGTGAAGAGGGTCAGCAGTTCTTC. It specifies CAWSEEGQQFF.

The chain links TRBV25-1 to TRBJ1-2; 12 nucleotides match TRBD1. V dropped 6 bases and J dropped 2; count of bases not matched to a gene: 7. Looked up from germline, CDR1 is MGHDK and CDR2 is SYGVNS. This CDR3 comprises 16 residues. This CDR3 reads CASRGTGGPLNYGYTF. The CDR3 coding sequence is TGTGCCAGCAGAGGGACAGGGGGCCCTCTAAACTATGGCTACACCTTC.

In its sample, this clone was seen a few times. V is TRBV30 and J is TRBJ1-1, with 10 bases identical to TRBD1. This CDR3 is 13 amino acids long. Germline CDR1 reads GTSNPN; CDR2 reads SVGIG (reference sequence). After removal of 3 bases from V and 4 bases from J, the junction contained 2 bases not matched to a gene. The CDR3 region has the DNA TGTGCCTGGAGGGGACAGGGGTTCACTGAAGCTTTCTTT. Translating it yields CAWRGQGFTEAFF.

This clone turned up a few times. This chain connects TRBV18 to TRBJ2-3; TRBD2 might be the D (5 bases). The CDR3 is 12 residues long. V was trimmed by 3 bases and J by 8 bases, leaving 9 bases between them. CDR1 and CDR2 (germline): KGHSH, LQKENI. The DNA of the CDR3 is TGTGCCAGCTCACCTGGACTGGGTACGCAGTATTTT. This encodes CASSPGLGTQYF.

Only a few counts were recorded for this clone. The rearrangement links TRBV6-6 to TRBJ2-2; TRBD1 matches 8 bases. CDR1 is MNHNY and CDR2 is SVGAGI in the germline V gene (reference sequence). With V trimmed by 2 bases and J by 5 bases, 7 bases remained unmatched. This CDR3 has 16 amino acids. The CDR3 coding sequence is TGTGCCAGCAGTTACCTCGGGACAGGAAGTACCGGGGAGCTGTTTTTT. It yields the protein CASSYLGTGSTGELFF.

The rearrangement joins TRBV7-2 to TRBJ1-5, with 8 positions matching TRBD1. V was clipped by 3 bases and J by 6 bases; unmatched bases: 4. Germline CDR1 SGHTA, CDR2 FQGNSA. The CDR3 consists of 14 residues. Here the CDR3 DNA reads TGTGCCAGCAGCTTCGGACAGGGTGGTCAGCCCCAGCATTTT. Its protein is CASSFGQGGQPQHF.

The V gene is TRBV28, the J gene TRBJ2-5, with D possibly matching TRBD2 (5 bases). Germline V gene sequence: CDR1 MDHEN, CDR2 SYDVKM. The V end was cut by 8 bases, the J end by 2 bases, with 12 bases between. This CDR3 is 13 amino acids long. CDR3 nucleotides: TGTGCCAGCGCCTCGGGGAGTCAAGAGACCCAGTACTTC. It is translated as CASASGSQETQYF.

This chain joins TRBV5-1 and TRBJ2-2; tentative D call: TRBD2 (5 bases). The CDR3 covers 16 residues. Trimming removed 3 bases from V and 1 base from J, with 13 bases in between. CDR1 and CDR2 from the germline V gene are SGHRS and YFSETQ. CDR3 nucleotide sequence: TGCGCCAGCAGCTCATCTGCCGAGGGGAACACCGGGGAGCTGTTTTTT. Translation gives CASSSSAEGNTGELFF.

The chain couples TRBV14 to TRBJ2-6; perhaps TRBD1 as D (6 bases). The CDR3 has 15 residues. Germline V gives CDR1 SGHDN, CDR2 FVKESK. Deletions cut 9 bases from V and 2 bases from J, with 14 bases between. This CDR3 is CASIPQGPGANVLTF. CDR3 DNA sequence: TGTGCCAGTATACCTCAGGGGCCTGGGGCCAACGTCCTGACTTTC.

This clone was observed a handful of times. The chain has TRBV4-3 and TRBJ2-7; 10 bases align to TRBD1. Trimming cost V 3 bases and J 7 bases; bases outside gene matches: 9. The germline V gene encodes CDR1 LGHNA and CDR2 YSLEER. CDR3 length: 15 amino acids. This CDR3 reads CASSHLRQGAGEQYF. The CDR3 nucleotides are TGCGCCAGCAGCCACCTACGACAGGGGGCTGGGGAGCAGTACTTC.

This clone was seen a few times. The chain uses TRBV4-1 and TRBJ1-2; 7 nucleotides align to TRBD1. Germline trimming cut 4 bases from V and 0 bases from J; bases unmatched to any gene: 5. CDR3 length: 15 amino acids. CDR1 is MGHRA, CDR2 YSYEKL, per germline. CDR3 sequence (DNA): TGCGCCAGCAGCCCGCGGACAGGAACTAACTATGGCTACACCTTC. It is translated as CASSPRTGTNYGYTF.

This clone was seen a few times. The rearrangement joins TRBV25-1 to TRBJ2-3; D gene uncertain. Germline V lookup: CDR1 MGHDK, CDR2 SYGVNS. The CDR3 is 14 amino acids. V was clipped by 2 bases and J by 1 base, with 7 bases between them. The DNA of the CDR3 is TGTGCCAGCAGTGAACCCTACCGCACAGATACGCAGTATTTT. Encoded protein: CASSEPYRTDTQYF.

The chain joins TRBV6-6 to TRBJ1-5, with TRBD1 as a possible D gene (6 bases). The germline CDR1 and CDR2 sequences are MNHNY and SVGAGI (reference sequence). The CDR3 loop spans 16 amino acids. Trimming pared 3 bases from V and 4 bases from J, leaving 16 bases between. The CDR3 sequence: CASSYRGGTPNQPQHF. The CDR3 DNA reads TGTGCCAGCAGTTATAGGGGGGGGACCCCAAATCAGCCCCAGCATTTT.

In this sample, this clone turned up many times. The chain carries TRBV19 and TRBJ2-7, with TRBD2 identical over 8 bases. CDR1 is LNHDA, CDR2 SQIVND, per germline (reference sequence). V gave up 3 bases and J gave up 0 bases; unmatched junction bases: 1. The CDR3 has 14 amino acids. CDR3 residues: CASSMLAGSYEQYF. The DNA of the CDR3 is TGTGCCAGTAGTATGCTAGCGGGCTCCTACGAGCAGTACTTC.

This clone was counted a few times. V gene TRBV5-1 combines with J gene TRBJ2-1; possible D gene TRBD1, 5 bases. From germline, CDR1 is SGHRS and CDR2 YFSETQ. V lost 1 base, J lost 0 bases, and 8 bases lay in between. CDR3 length: 15 amino acids. The CDR3 region is CASSLTGPSYNEQFF. In nucleotides, the CDR3 is TGCGCCAGCAGCTTGACAGGCCCCTCCTACAATGAGCAGTTCTTC.

This rearrangement joins TRBV11-2 to TRBJ2-5; 9 bases are shared with TRBD1. Germline V CDR1 and CDR2: SGHAT, FQNNGV. The CDR3 covers 14 residues. After removal of 5 bases from V and 5 bases from J, the junction contained 6 bases not matched to a gene. DNA of the CDR3: TGTGCCAGCAGCCCACTGACAGGGGGGGAGACCCAGTACTTC. Translating gives CASSPLTGGETQYF.

The rearrangement joins TRBV6-5 to TRBJ2-7, with 7 bases that match TRBD2. The CDR3 runs to 16 residues. The germline V gene has CDR1 MNHEY and CDR2 SVGAGI. V shed 2 bases and J 2 bases; nucleotides not matched to a gene: 9. In DNA form, the CDR3 reads TGTGCCAGCAGTTACAGGGCTAGCGGACAAACCTACGAGCAGTACTTC. Its translation: CASSYRASGQTYEQYF.

V and J are TRBV18 and TRBJ1-3; TRBD1 might be the D (5 bases). This CDR3 has 17 residues. Germline lookup yields CDR1 KGHSH and CDR2 LQKENI. V lost 5 bases to trimming and J lost 1 base, with 18 bases between them. CDR3 residues: CASSTSRGGGSGNTIYF. CDR3 sequence (DNA): TGTGCCAGCTCAACATCAAGGGGCGGCGGTTCTGGAAACACCATATATTTT.

CDR3 DNA sequence: TGTGCCAGCAGTTTACCCCAGCGGGAGAGGTTTTACAATGAGCAGTTCTTC. Residues: CASSLPQRERFYNEQFF. The chain has TRBV28 and TRBJ2-1; TRBD2 agrees at 8 bases. The CDR3 has 17 residues. J gave up 4 bases and V 2 bases, and 10 bases lay outside the gene matches. Germline V gene sequence: CDR1 MDHEN, CDR2 SYDVKM.

This clone has a handful of counts. This chain joins TRBV4-2 and TRBJ1-2, with TRBD1 matching 7 bases. J lost 3 bases, V lost 0 bases, and 4 bases had no gene match. CDR3 size: 15 residues. Germline CDR1 is LGHNA and CDR2 is YNFKEQ. In DNA form, the CDR3 reads TGTGCCAGCAGCCAAGAAGCAGGGGGACACTATGGCTACACCTTC. Its translation is CASSQEAGGHYGYTF.

This clone was observed a handful of times. The rearrangement joins TRBV18 to TRBJ1-4; unclear D gene. The V gene lost 6 bases and the J gene lost 4 bases, with 9 bases spanning the gap. CDR3 size: 13 residues. Per germline, CDR1 KGHSH and CDR2 LQKENI. The CDR3 region is CASSPVYNEKLFF. CDR3 DNA: TGTGCCAGCTCCCCCGTATATAATGAAAAACTGTTTTTT.

This clone has just a few counts. The chain couples TRBV2 to TRBJ1-4, with D possibly being TRBD1 (6 bases). Trimming stripped 6 bases from V and 10 bases from J, with 12 bases between. The CDR3 has 12 amino acids. Germline-derived CDR1 and CDR2 are SNHLY and FYNNEI. The CDR3 sequence: CASSPTGGKLFF. As DNA, the CDR3 is TGTGCCAGCAGCCCGACAGGTGGAAAACTGTTTTTT.

This sequence joins TRBV6-1 and TRBJ1-5; possible D gene TRBD1, 5 bases. The germline gives CDR1 MNHNS, CDR2 SASEGT. This CDR3 is built from 16 residues. V lost 2 bases and J lost 0, with 11 bases in between. The CDR3 is CASSEWGSPSNQPQHF. DNA for the CDR3: TGTGCCAGCAGTGAATGGGGCAGCCCTAGCAATCAGCCCCAGCATTTT.

This clone showed up just a few times. The chain is built from TRBV29-1 and TRBJ2-7; TRBD1 is a possible D gene (5 bases). CDR1 is SQVTM and CDR2 is ANQGSEA in the germline V gene. This CDR3 is built from 13 residues. The germline V and J ends were trimmed by 3 bases and 7 bases, with 16 bases remaining between them. The CDR3 region has the DNA TGCAGCGTTGATGGGATGGTAACAGGAGAGCAGTACTTC. Amino acids: CSVDGMVTGEQYF.

The V and J genes are TRBV28 and TRBJ2-2, with 14 positions matching TRBD2. Looked up from germline, CDR1 is MDHEN and CDR2 is SYDVKM. J gave up 0 bases and V 6 bases, and 9 bases lay outside the gene matches. The length of the CDR3 is 19 residues. Here the CDR3 reads CASSVGTSGRYANTGELFF. Here the CDR3 DNA reads TGTGCCAGCAGCGTGGGGACTAGCGGGAGATATGCGAACACCGGGGAGCTGTTTTTT.